Below, one T cell receptor beta chain is given with its context. The data were taken from a study of shared clonotypes between healthy human individuals. Free of recent acute infections or vaccinations, the donors were healthy HIV-negative adults. Splitting of each subset's genomic DNA was done evenly across several immunoSEQ plates. Per the study methods: Junction-only immunoSEQ data arrived without quality scores, meaning filtering differed. Clones were sequenced by immunoSEQ multiplex PCR, and TCRdb holds only the in-frame ones, with some missing. The DNA gave D and trimming, while V, J and clone size come from that table. Seen here are 300,000 to 400,000 clones, over 70% observed once, and the top ten hold about 10%. Germline CDR1 SGHVS, CDR2 FQNEAQ. The ends lost 4 bases at V and 6 bases at J; junction bases unmatched: 14. The CDR3 sequence is 18 residues long.

The chain carries TRBV7-8 and TRBJ2-3; the match to TRBD2 covers 12 bases. This clonotype originated in a young man in good health. Input material: memory CD4+ T cells sorted from blood. Subset denoted: CD45RA-negative fraction. The CDR3 sequence: CASSSDRTSGKSTDTQYF. CDR3 in DNA: TGTGCCAGCAGCTCTGATCGGACTAGCGGGAAAAGTACGGATACGCAGTATTTT.